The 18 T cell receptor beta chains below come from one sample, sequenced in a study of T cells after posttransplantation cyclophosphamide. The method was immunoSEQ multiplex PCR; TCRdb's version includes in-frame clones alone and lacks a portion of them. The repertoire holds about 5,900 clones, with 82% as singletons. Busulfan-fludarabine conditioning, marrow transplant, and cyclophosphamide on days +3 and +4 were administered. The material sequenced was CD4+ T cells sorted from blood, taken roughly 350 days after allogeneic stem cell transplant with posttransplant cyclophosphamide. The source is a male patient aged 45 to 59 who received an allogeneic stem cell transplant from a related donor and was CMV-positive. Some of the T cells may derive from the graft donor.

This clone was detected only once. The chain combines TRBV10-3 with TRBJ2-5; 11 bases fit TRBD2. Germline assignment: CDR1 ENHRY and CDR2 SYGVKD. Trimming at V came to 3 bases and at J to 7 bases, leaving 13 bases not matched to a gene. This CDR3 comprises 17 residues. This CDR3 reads CAISEIAGGTSGGTQYF. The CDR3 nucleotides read TGTGCCATCAGTGAAATAGCGGGAGGGACCTCGGGGGGGACCCAGTACTTC.

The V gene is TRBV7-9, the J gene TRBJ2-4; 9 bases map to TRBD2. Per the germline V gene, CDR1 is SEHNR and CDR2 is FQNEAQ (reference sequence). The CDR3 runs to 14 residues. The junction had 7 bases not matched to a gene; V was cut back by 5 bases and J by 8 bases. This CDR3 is CASSRVAGVDIQYF. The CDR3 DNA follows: TGTGCCAGCAGCCGAGTAGCGGGAGTTGACATTCAGTACTTC.

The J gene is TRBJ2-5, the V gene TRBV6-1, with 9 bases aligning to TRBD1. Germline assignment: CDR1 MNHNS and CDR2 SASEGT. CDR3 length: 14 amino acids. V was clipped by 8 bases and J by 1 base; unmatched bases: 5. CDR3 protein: CASGIQGAQETQYF. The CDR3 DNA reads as TGTGCCAGCGGTATACAGGGGGCCCAAGAGACCCAGTACTTC.

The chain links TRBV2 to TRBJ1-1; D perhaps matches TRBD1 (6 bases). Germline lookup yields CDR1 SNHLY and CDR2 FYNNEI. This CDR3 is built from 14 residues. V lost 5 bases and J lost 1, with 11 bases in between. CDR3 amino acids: CASSYRVKNTEAFF. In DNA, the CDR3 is TGTGCCAGCAGTTACAGGGTAAAGAACACTGAAGCTTTCTTT. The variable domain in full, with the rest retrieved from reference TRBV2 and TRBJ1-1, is EPEVTQTPSHQVTQMGQEVILRCVPISNHLYFYWYRQILGQKVEFLVSFYNNEISEKSEIFDDQFSVERPDGSNFTLKIRSTKLEDSAMYFCASSYRVKNTEAFFGQGTRLTVV.

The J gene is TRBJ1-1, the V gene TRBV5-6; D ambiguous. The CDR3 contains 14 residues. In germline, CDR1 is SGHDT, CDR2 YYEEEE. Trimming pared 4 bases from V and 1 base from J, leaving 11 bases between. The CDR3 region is CASSEGQRNTEAFF. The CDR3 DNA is TGTGCCAGCAGCGAGGGTCAGCGGAACACTGAAGCTTTCTTT.

The CDR3 loop reads CATSDSYEQYF. The CDR3 nucleotides read TGTGCCACCTCGGACAGCTACGAGCAGTACTTC. The chain couples TRBV10-3 to TRBJ2-7; possibly TRBD1 for D (6 bases). Germline V gene sequence: CDR1 ENHRY, CDR2 SYGVKD. This CDR3 comprises 11 residues. V was trimmed by 10 bases and J by 3 bases, leaving 10 bases between them.

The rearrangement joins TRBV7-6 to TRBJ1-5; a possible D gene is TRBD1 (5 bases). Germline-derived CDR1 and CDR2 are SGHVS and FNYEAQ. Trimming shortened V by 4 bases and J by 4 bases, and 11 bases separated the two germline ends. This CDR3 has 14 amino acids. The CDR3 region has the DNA TGTGCCAGCAGCTCCGCGGAGGGGAATCAGCCCCAGCATTTT. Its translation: CASSSAEGNQPQHF.

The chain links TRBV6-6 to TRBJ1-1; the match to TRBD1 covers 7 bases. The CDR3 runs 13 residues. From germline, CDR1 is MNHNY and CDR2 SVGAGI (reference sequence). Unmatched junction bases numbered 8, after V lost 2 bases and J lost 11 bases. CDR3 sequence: CASSYGLGGLAFF. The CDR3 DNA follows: TGTGCCAGCAGTTACGGGTTAGGGGGCTTGGCTTTCTTT.

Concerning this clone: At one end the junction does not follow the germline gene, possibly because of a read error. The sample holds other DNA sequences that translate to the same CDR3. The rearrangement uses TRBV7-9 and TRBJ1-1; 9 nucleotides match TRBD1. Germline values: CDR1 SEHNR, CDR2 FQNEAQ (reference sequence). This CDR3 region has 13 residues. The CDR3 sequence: CASSLVDRGEAFF. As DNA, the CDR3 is TGCGCCAGCAGCTTAGTGGACAGGGGTGAAGCTTTCTTT. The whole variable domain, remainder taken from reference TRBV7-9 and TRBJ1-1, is DTGVSQNPRHKITKRGQNVTFRCDPISEHNRLYWYRQTLGQGPEFLTYFQNEAQLEKSRLLSDRFSAERPKGSFSTLEIQRTEQGDSAMYLCASSLVDRGEAFFGQGTRLTVV.

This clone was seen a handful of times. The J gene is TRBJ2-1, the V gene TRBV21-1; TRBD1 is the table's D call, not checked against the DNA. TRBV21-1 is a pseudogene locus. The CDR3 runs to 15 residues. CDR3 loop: CASSIRDSSYNEQFF. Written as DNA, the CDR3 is TGTGCCAGCAGCATAAGGGACAGCTCCTACAATGAGCAGTTCTTC.

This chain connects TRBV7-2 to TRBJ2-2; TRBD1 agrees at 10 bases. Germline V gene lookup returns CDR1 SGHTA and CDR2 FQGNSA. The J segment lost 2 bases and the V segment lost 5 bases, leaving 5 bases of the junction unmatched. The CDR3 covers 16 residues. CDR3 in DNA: TGTGCCAGCAGCGGCCGGACAGGGGGTAACACCGGGGAGCTGTTTTTT. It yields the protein CASSGRTGGNTGELFF.

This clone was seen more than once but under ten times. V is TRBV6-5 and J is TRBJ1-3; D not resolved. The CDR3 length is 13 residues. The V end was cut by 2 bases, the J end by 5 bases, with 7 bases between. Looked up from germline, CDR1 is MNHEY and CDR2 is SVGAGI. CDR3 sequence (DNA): TGTGCCAGCAGTTACGGGCCGCGAAACACCATATATTTT. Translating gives CASSYGPRNTIYF.

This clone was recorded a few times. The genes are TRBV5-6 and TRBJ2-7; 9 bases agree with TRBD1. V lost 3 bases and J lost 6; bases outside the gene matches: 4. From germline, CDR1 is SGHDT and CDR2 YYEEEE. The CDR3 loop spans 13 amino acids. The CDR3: CASSSQGAVEQYF. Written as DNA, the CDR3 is TGTGCCAGCAGCTCACAGGGGGCGGTCGAGCAGTACTTC.

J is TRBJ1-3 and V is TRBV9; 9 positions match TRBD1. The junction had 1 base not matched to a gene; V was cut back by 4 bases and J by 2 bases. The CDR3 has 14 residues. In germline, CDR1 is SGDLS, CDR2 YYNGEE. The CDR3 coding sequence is TGTGCCAGCAGCCGGGACAGGGCTGGAAACACCATATATTTT. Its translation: CASSRDRAGNTIYF.

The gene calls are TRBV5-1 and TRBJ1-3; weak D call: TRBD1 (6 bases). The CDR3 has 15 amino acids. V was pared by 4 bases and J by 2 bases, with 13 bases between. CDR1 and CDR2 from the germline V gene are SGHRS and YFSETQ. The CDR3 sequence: CASSPGQGTGNTIYF. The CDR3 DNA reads TGCGCCAGCAGCCCAGGGCAGGGGACTGGAAACACCATATATTTT.

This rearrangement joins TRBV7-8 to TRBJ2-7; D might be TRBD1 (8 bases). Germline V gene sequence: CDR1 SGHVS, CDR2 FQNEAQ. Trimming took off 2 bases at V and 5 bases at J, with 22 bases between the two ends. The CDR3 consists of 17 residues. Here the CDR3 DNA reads TGTGCCAGCAGCTTACCAAACACAGGGGGGGGATCGGACGAGCAGTACTTC. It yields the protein CASSLPNTGGGSDEQYF.

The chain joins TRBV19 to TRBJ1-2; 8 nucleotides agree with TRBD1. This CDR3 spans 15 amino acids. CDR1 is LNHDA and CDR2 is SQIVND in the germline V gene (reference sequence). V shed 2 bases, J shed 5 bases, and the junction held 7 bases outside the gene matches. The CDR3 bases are TGTGCCAGTAGTATAATCCCGGGACAGGTGTATGGCTACACCTTC. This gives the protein CASSIIPGQVYGYTF.

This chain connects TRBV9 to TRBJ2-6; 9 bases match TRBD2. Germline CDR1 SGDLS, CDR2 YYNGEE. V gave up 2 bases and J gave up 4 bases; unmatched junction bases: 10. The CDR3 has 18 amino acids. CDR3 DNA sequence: TGTGCCAGCAGCGTGATGATAGCGGGAGCTGCCGGGGCCAACGTCCTGACTTTC. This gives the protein CASSVMIAGAAGANVLTF.